This T cell receptor (beta chain) was sequenced during a study of regulatory T cells in long-lasting Graves disease (dated by TCRdb to 2020 to 2023). Regarding the research as a whole: Antithyroid drugs had been taken for less than 3 months by newly diagnosed Graves' disease patients. A total of 33 samples were covered by TCR sequencing, comprising roughly 13 persistent and 20 or so newly diagnosed Graves' disease patients. The study took place in China and was registered as a clinical trial. Patients with persistent Graves' disease were compared with patients with newly diagnosed Graves' disease using TCR sequencing and RNA sequencing of peripheral blood. The study at large found these results: Persistent disease showed preferential use of TRBV28, TRBJ1-2 and TRBJ2-5, whereas newly diagnosed disease favored TRBV20-1 and TRBJ2-1. Because the primary lesion, thyroid tissue, could not be accessed, the study looked at peripheral blood alone. The small sample size was acknowledged by the authors as a limitation that may reduce accuracy. Persistent patients shared more public clonotypes among themselves (2,741) than newly diagnosed patients did (roughly 920). Lower TCR Shannon entropy and fewer highly expanded clones were observed in persistent Graves' disease patients than in newly diagnosed patients, which suggested clonal expansion. Sequencing and analysis were limited to the TCR beta chain.

CDR1 and CDR2 are drawn from the germline V gene (reference sequence): GTSNPN, SVGIG. The CDR3 measures 17 amino acids from cysteine to phenylalanine. Of the read, only the CDR3 DNA is kept; its 51 bases are in frame from base 1. Reading the label with the study, this specimen's time point is: newly diagnosed GD, antithyroid drugs for less than 3 months. RNA was extracted from PBMCs in TRIzol for both TCR sequencing and RNA sequencing. The diagnosis of Graves' disease followed American Thyroid Association guidelines. Patients for the study were recruited at an endocrinology department in Xi'an, China. From each patient, nine milliliters of peripheral blood was collected into an EDTA anticoagulant tube. Ficoll Paque Plus density gradient separation was used to isolate PBMCs, and no additional T cell sorting was done. An Agilent 2100 Bioanalyzer and agarose gel were used to assess RNA quality, and a NanoDrop 2000 was used to measure RNA concentration.

The receptor library was made with multiplex PCR. Sequenced on an Illumina HiSeq 4000. TCR beta libraries were built with iRepertoire HTBI primers and Arm-PCR amplification of CDR3 regions. PCR products were gel purified before sequencing. In the paper's pipeline: A total of roughly 58 TRBV and about 13 TRBJ segments were identified across samples and were used for gene usage analysis of CDR3 amino acid clonotypes. COPE and FqMerger were used to merge the filtered high-quality paired reads into contigs. BLAST was used to align contigs to IMGT TRBV, TRBD and TRBJ reference genes, with CDR3 defined following IMGT. Clonotypes above 0.1% frequency were classified as highly expanded clones. Repertoire diversity was measured by Shannon entropy, and V-J evenness by the Gini coefficient. Clonotypes shared by more than one individual were considered public. TCRdb applied fastp at Q25 and MiXCR to the public reads, then kept only in-frame beta chains. Entries that share a CDR3 protein sequence are merged under the most common genes and DNA. It is TCRdb's table, rather than the study itself, that gives the V and J calls and clone size. The table for this sample lists about 470,000 distinct CDR3 sequences; more than 13% of them were counted only once. The top ten constitute about a sixth of the sample.

At least ten counts were recorded for this clonotype. It has no known antigen specificity. A junction boundary mismatches the germline segment, possibly from a read error. These sequences were also reported in another study, on T cells in Graves' hyperthyroidism and ophthalmopathy. Per that second paper: Stable Graves' hyperthyroidism was defined as the absence of progression to ophthalmopathy over 18 months of follow-up. The hyperthyroidism patients were between 18 and 65 years old and newly diagnosed, with a disease duration of less than 2 months. Any patient with an uncontrolled infection, another autoimmune disease, pregnancy or lactation was excluded. Clinical symptoms, serum thyroxine and TRAb, thyroid ultrasound, and orbital computed tomography formed the basis for the diagnoses. For the first round of RT-PCR on the TCR CDR3, the HTBI primer set was used together with the Qiagen OneStep RT-PCR kit. Blood samples also contained most of the expanded thyroid clonotypes (frequency above 0.001), which suggests that blood repertoires may reflect thyroid immune responses. A 13 V-J signature model separated ophthalmopathy from stable hyperthyroidism, with over 85% sensitivity and 81% to 83% specificity in cross-validation and 80%/75% in testing. In validation, the model predicted progression to ophthalmopathy with over 65% sensitivity and roughly 75% specificity, a median of 6.5 months before onset. To identify TCR V-J signatures that set the groups apart, the researchers used a discovery cohort of 100 patients, made up of under 50 with Graves' ophthalmopathy and about 55 with stable Graves' hyperthyroidism. Prospective prediction of ophthalmopathy was tested in an independent validation cohort consisting of 18 hyperthyroidism patients and some 17 patients who later progressed to ophthalmopathy. For training and testing, the 110 or so patients in the discovery cohort were randomly divided in a 7:3 ratio. Thyroid tissue and blood T-cell repertoires from six Graves' hyperthyroidism patients were also compared in the study. Once sampling was done, hyperthyroidism patients were given methimazole at a starting dose of 30 mg daily, whereas ophthalmopathy patients were given high-dose intravenous methylprednisolone. Libraries were constructed in a second round of multiplex PCR, after which size selection and purification were performed. Libraries were sequenced paired-end with 100 bp reads on an Illumina HiSeq2000. Raw data were processed with SOAPnuke, discarding reads with adapters, uncalled bases, mean Phred below 15, or no exact constant-primer or identifier match. High-quality paired reads were merged using COPE v1.2.5, and each unique nucleotide sequence was defined as a clonotype. Clonotypes were aligned to IMGT TRBV, TRBD and TRBJ reference segments using MiTCR v1.1. The analysis was restricted to V-J combinations with a frequency above 0.0001, which together covered roughly 99% of the repertoires. The TCS score was defined as the ratio of F50 (clonal expansion) to E x V (chaos), calculated using BLOSUM62-based TCRdist between CDR3 peptides within each V-J. Welch's t-statistics and random forest reduced just over 500 V-J features to 13, which were used in a naive Bayes classifier (R e1071). No statistical method was used to fix the sample size in advance, and group allocation was not hidden from the investigators. The paper reports TCR Vbeta CDR3 sequencing of fewer than 150 peripheral blood samples: some 41 ophthalmopathy, fewer than 80 hyperthyroidism and around 17 progressor patients.

This clonotype was sampled from a woman under 40 with Graves disease. Donor details come from another sample of the same person, matched by shared clones. This sample comprised peripheral blood mononuclear cells (PBMCs), obtained at new diagnosis, from a patient treated with antithyroid drugs. The chain is encoded by TRBV30 joined to TRBJ2-2; 8 middle bases align to TRBD2. The CDR3 reads as follows: CAWTNPGTRANTGELFF. The sequenced DNA is TGTGCATGGACGAACCCGGGGACTAGGGCGAACACCGGGGAGCTGTTTTTT.